This T cell receptor beta chain originates from a study of blood T cells in healthy people across ages. Study summary: Per two T cells, about one barcoded beta molecule was captured through template switching.

Donors gave 9 to 10 milliliters of peripheral blood apiece. Per sample, a minimum of 6.5 million PBMCs were isolated. PCR was performed a second time for roughly 7 to 12 cycles using a sample-barcoded 5' primer and a J-beta primer mix. TCRdb ran MiXCR on the 5' RACE reads and lists one entry per CDR3 protein. The sample lists around 1.5 million distinct CDR3 sequences, 45% to 70% occurring once. Study results and caveats: Changes in expanded clonotypes were possibly confounded, as the CMV status of donors was unknown.

Remarks on this clonotype: As yet, its antigen is unknown.

Germline-derived CDR1 and CDR2 are SNHLY and FYNNEI. V trimming: 2 bases; J trimming: 7 bases; junction bases outside the gene matches: 6. The length of the CDR3 is 15 residues. J is TRBJ2-2 and V is TRBV2; TRBD1 aligns across 8 bases. The source is a man younger than 30 in good health. The sample consisted of blood. The CDR3 nucleotides are TGTGCCAGCAGTGAATTATGGACAGGGCTCGGGGAGCTGTTTTTT. Its protein product is CASSELWTGLGELFF.